What follows is one T cell receptor beta chain and its context. Time point given: newly diagnosed GD, antithyroid drugs for less than 3 months. RNA isolated from PBMCs was used to make the TCR library. Diagnosing Graves' disease relied on the American Thyroid Association guidelines. Libraries of TCR beta came from iRepertoire HTBI primers plus Arm-PCR of CDR3 regions. Each CDR3 protein gets one entry after TCRdb re-called the multiplex PCR reads with MiXCR. The data contain 620,000 or so distinct CDR3 sequences, 16% of them seen just once; the ten biggest clones take up 18%. These data are taken from a study of regulatory T cells in long-lasting Graves disease. The germline V gene encodes CDR1 SGDLS and CDR2 YYNGEE. The CDR3 covers 14 residues. V lost 1 base to trimming and J lost 5 bases, with 12 bases between them. This sample was shared with a second study, whose subject was T cells in Graves' hyperthyroidism and ophthalmopathy. From that report: Exclusion followed for patients with uncontrolled infection, other autoimmune disease, pregnancy or lactation.

The origin of this receptor is a woman in her twenties or thirties with Graves disease. The chain joins TRBV9 to TRBJ1-1, with a weak D call TRBD1 (5 bases). The sample in question was peripheral blood mononuclear cells (PBMCs), obtained at new diagnosis, from a patient treated with antithyroid drugs. The chain's CDR3 is CASSVIDPGTEAFF. CDR3 nucleotide sequence: TGTGCCAGCAGCGTAATCGACCCAGGGACTGAAGCTTTCTTT.